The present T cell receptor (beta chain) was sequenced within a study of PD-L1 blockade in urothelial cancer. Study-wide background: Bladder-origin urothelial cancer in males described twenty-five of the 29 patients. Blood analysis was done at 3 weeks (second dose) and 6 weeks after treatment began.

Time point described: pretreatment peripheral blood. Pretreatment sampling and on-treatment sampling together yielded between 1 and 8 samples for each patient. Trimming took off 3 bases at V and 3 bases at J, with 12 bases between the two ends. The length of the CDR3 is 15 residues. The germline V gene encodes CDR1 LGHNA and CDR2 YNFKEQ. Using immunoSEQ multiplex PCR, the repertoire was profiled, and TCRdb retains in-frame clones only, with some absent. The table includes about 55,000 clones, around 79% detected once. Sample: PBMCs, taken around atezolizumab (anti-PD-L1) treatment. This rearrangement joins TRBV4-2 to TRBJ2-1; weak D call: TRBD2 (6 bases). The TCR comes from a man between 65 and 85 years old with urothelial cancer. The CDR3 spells CASSQGGVSYNEQFF. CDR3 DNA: TGTGCCAGCAGCCAGGGAGGTGTTAGCTACAATGAGCAGTTCTTC.